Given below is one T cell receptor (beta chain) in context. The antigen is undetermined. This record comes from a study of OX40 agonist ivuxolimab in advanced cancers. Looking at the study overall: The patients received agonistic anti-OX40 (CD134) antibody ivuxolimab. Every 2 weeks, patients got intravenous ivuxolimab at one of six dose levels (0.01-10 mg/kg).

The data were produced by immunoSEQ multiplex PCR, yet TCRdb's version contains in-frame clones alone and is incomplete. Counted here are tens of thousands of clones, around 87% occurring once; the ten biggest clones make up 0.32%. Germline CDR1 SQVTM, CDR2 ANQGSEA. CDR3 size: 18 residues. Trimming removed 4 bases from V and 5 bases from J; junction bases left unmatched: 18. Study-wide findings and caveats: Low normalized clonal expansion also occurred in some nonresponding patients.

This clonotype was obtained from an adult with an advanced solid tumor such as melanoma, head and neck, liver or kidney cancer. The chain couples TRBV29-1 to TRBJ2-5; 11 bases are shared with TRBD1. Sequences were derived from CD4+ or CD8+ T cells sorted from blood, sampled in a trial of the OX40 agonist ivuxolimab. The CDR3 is CSVALLPGQGGGWETQYF. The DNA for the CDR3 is TGCAGCGTTGCCCTCTTACCGGGACAGGGGGGAGGTTGGGAGACCCAGTACTTC.